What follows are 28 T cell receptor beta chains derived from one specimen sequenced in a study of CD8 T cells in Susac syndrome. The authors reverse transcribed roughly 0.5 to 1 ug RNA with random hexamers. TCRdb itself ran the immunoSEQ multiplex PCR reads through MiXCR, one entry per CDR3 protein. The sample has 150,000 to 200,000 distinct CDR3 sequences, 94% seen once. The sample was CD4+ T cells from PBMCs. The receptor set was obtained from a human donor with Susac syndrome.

The CDR3 sequence is CASSPAANYGYTF. CDR3 DNA sequence: TGTGCCAGCTCACCAGCGGCCAACTATGGCTACACCTTC. The J gene is TRBJ1-2, the V gene TRBV18; D is ambiguous. The CDR3 has 13 amino acids. Per germline, CDR1 KGHSH and CDR2 LQKENI. Trimming removed 2 bases at V and 2 bases at J, with 6 bases between.

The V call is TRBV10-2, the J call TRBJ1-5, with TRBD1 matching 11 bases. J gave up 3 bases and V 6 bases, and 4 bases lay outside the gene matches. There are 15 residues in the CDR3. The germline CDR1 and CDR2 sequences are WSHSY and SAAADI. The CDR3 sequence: CASRSGQGDNQPQHF. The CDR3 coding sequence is TGCGCCAGCAGGTCGGGACAGGGGGACAATCAGCCCCAGCATTTT.

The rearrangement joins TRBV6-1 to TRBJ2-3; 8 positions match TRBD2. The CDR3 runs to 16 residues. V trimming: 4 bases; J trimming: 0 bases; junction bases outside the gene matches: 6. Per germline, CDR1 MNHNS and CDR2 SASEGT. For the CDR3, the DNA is TGTGCCAGCAGTGCTATAGCGGGGACAAGCACAGATACGCAGTATTTT. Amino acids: CASSAIAGTSTDTQYF.

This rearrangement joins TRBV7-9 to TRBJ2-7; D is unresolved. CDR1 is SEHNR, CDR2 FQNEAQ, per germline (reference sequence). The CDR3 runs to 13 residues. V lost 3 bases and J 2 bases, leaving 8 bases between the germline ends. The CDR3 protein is CASSLGTTYEQYF. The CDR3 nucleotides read TGTGCCAGCAGCTTGGGCACCACCTACGAGCAGTACTTC.

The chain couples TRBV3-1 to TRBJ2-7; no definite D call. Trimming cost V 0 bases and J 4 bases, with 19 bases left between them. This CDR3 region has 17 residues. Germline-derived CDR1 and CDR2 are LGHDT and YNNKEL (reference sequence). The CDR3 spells CASSQDLSGYRPYEQYF. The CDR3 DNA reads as TGTGCCAGCAGCCAAGATCTGTCCGGATACCGACCTTACGAGCAGTACTTC.

CDR3 DNA: TGTGCCAGCAGTTTACAGGGGGAATCCTACAATGAGCAGTTCTTC. Amino acids: CASSLQGESYNEQFF. This chain connects TRBV6-2 or TRBV6-3 to TRBJ2-1; the match to TRBD1 covers 8 bases. CDR3 length: 15 amino acids. V shed 4 bases and J 1 base; nucleotides not matched to a gene: 3. Germline V CDR1 and CDR2: MNHEY, SVGEGT.

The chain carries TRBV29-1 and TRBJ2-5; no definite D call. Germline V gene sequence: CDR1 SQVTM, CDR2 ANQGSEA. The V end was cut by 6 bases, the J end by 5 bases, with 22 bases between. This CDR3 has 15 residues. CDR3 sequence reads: CSVVGDVGIRETQYF. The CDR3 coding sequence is TGCAGCGTCGTCGGAGATGTGGGCATCAGGGAGACCCAGTACTTC.

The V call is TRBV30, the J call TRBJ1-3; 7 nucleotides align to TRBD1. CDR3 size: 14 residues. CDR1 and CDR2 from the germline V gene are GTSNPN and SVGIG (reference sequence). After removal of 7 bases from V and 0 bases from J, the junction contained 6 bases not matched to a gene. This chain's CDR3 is CASQQGLSGNTIYF. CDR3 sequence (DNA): TGTGCCTCTCAACAGGGGCTCTCTGGAAACACCATATATTTT.

The chain's CDR3 is CSALDRVSYEQYF. The CDR3 bases are TGCAGTGCTTTGGACAGGGTATCGTACGAGCAGTACTTC. The chain joins TRBV20-1 to TRBJ2-7; 8 nucleotides match TRBD1. The length of the CDR3 is 13 residues. V shed 5 bases, J shed 4 bases, and the junction held 7 bases outside the gene matches. The V gene's germline CDR1 is DFQATT and CDR2 SNEGSKA (reference sequence).

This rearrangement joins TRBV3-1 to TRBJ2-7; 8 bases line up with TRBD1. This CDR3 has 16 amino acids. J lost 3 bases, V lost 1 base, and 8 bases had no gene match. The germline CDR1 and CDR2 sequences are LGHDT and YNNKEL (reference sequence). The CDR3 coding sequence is TGTGCCAGCAGCCAAGGCTCGAGGACAGGGATCTACGAGCAGTACTTC. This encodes CASSQGSRTGIYEQYF.

The CDR3 sequence is CSADRGRIGELFF. The CDR3, as DNA: TGCAGTGCTGACAGGGGGCGCATCGGGGAGCTGTTTTTT. V is TRBV20-1 and J is TRBJ2-2, with TRBD1 matching over 10 bases. This CDR3 spans 13 amino acids. J lost 7 bases, V lost 5 bases, and 4 bases had no gene match. The germline gives CDR1 DFQATT, CDR2 SNEGSKA (reference sequence).

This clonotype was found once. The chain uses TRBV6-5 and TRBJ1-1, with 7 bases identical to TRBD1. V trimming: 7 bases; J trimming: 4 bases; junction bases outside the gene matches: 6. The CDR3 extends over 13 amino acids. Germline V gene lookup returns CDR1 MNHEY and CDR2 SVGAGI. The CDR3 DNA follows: TGTGCCAGCAATCGACAGGGTACCACTGAAGCTTTCTTT. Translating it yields CASNRQGTTEAFF.

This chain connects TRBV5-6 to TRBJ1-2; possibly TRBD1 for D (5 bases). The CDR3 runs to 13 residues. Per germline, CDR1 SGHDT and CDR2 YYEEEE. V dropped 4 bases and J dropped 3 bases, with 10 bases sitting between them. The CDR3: CASSNGQYYGYTF. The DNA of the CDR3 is TGTGCCAGCAGCAATGGACAATACTATGGCTACACCTTC. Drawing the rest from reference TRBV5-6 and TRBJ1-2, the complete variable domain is DAGVTQSPTHLIKTRGQQVTLRCSPKSGHDTVSWYQQALGQGPQFIFQYYEEEERQRGNFPDRFSGHQFPNYSSELNVNALLLGDSALYLCASSNGQYYGYTFGSGTRLTVV.

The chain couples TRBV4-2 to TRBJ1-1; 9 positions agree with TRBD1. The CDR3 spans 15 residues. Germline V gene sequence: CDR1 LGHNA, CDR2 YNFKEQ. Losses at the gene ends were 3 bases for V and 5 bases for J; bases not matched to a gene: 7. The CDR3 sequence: CASSHPGQGGTEAFF. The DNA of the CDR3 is TGTGCCAGCAGCCATCCGGGACAGGGTGGAACTGAAGCTTTCTTT.

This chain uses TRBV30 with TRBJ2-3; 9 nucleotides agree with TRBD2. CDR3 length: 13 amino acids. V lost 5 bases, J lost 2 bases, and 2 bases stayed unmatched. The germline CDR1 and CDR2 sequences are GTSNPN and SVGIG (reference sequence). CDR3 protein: CAWAGGPTDTQYF. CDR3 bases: TGTGCCTGGGCGGGGGGGCCCACAGATACGCAGTATTTT.

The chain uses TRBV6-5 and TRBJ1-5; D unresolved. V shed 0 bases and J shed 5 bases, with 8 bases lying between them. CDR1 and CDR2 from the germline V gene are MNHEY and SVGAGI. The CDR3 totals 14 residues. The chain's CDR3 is CASSYSIVDQPQHF. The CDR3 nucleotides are TGTGCCAGCAGTTACTCGATAGTGGATCAGCCCCAGCATTTT.

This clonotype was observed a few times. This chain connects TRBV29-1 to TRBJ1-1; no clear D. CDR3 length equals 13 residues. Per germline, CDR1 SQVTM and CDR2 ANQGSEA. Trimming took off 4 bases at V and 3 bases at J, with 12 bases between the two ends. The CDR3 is CSVGGGVDTEAFF. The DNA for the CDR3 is TGCAGCGTTGGGGGTGGAGTGGACACTGAAGCTTTCTTT. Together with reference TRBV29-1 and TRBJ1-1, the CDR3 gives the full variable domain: SAVISQKPSRDICQRGTSLTIQCQVDSQVTMMFWYRQQPGQSLTLIATANQGSEATYESGFVIDKFPISRPNLTFSTLTVSNMSPEDSSIYLCSVGGGVDTEAFFGQGTRLTVV.

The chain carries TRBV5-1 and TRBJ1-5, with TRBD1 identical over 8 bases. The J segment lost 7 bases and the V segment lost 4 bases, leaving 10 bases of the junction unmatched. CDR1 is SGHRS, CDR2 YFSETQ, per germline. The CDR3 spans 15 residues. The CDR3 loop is CASSPTPGGQQPQHF. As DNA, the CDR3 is TGCGCCAGCAGCCCCACCCCAGGGGGCCAGCAGCCCCAGCATTTT.

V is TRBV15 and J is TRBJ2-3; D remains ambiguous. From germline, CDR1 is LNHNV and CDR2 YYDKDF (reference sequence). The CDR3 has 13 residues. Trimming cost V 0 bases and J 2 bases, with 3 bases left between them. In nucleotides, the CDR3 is TGTGCCACCAGCAGAGAGACCACAGATACGCAGTATTTT. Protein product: CATSRETTDTQYF.

The CDR3 DNA reads TGTGCCAGCAGCTTACAGCAGGGTAACACTGAAGCTTTCTTT. It codes for CASSLQQGNTEAFF. The chain uses TRBV11-2 and TRBJ1-1, with D perhaps matching TRBD1 (5 bases). The V gene lost 2 bases and the J gene lost 2 bases, with 9 bases spanning the gap. The germline V gene has CDR1 SGHAT and CDR2 FQNNGV. This CDR3 comprises 14 residues.

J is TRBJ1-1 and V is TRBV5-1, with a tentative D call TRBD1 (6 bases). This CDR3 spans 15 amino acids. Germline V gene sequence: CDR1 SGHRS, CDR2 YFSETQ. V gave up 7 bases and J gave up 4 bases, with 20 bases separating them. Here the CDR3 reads CASLAAGAGVTEAFF. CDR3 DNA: TGCGCCAGCCTGGCGGCGGGGGCTGGGGTCACTGAAGCTTTCTTT.

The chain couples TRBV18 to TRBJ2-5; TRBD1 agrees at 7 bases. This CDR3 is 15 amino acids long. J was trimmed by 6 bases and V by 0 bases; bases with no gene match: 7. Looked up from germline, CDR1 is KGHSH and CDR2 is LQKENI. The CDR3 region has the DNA TGTGCCAGCTCACCACCGACGACAGGGCTAAAGACCCAGTACTTC. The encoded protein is CASSPPTTGLKTQYF.

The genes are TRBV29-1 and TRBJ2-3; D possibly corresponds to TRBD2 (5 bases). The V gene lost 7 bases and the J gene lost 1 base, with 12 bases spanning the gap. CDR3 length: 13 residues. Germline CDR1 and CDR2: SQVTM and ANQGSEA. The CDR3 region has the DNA TGCAGCGCTCTAGCTGCGGGCACAGATACGCAGTATTTT. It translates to CSALAAGTDTQYF.

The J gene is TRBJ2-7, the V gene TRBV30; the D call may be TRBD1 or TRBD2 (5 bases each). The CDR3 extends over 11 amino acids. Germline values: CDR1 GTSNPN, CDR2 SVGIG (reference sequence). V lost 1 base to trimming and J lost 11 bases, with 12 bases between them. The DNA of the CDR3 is TGTGCCTGGAGTGACCGGGACGTGGAGTACTTC. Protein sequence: CAWSDRDVEYF.

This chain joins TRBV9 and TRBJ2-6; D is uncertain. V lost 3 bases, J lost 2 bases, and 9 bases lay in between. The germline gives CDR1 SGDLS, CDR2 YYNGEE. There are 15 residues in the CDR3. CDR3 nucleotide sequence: TGTGCCAGCAGCGACGGGCCACCTGGGGCCAACGTCCTGACTTTC. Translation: CASSDGPPGANVLTF.

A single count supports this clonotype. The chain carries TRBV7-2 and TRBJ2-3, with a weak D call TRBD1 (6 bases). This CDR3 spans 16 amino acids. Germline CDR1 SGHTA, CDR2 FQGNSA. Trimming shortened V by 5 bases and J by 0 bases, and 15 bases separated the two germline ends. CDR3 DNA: TGTGCCAGCAGCCCCGGGCAGGGGACAAGCACAGATACGCAGTATTTT. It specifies CASSPGQGTSTDTQYF.

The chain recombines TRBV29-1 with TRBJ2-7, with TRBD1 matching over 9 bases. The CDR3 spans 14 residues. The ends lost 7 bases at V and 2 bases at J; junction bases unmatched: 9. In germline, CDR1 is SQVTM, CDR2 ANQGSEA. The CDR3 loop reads CSAGQGFDTYEQYF. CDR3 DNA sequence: TGCAGCGCCGGACAGGGGTTTGATACCTACGAGCAGTACTTC.

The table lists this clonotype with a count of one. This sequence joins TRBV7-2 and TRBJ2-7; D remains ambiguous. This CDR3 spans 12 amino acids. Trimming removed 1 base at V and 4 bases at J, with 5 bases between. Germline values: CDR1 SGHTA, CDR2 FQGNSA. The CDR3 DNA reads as TGTGCCAGCAGCTTAGTGGTTTACGAGCAGTACTTC. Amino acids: CASSLVVYEQYF.